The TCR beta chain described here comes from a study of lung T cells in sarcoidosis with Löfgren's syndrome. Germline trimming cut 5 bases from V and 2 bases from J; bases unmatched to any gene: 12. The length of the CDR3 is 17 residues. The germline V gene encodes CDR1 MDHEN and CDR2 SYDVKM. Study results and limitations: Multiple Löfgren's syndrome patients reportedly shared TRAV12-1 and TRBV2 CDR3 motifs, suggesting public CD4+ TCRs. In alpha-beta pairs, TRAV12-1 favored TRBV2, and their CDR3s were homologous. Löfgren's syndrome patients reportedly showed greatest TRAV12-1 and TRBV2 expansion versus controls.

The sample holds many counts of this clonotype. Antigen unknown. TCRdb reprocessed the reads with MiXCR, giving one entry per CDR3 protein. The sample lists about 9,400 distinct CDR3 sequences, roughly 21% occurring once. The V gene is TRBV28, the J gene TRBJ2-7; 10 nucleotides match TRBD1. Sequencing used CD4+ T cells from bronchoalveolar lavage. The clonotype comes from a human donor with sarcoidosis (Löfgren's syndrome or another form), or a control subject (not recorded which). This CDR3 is CASSGHPTGTGAYEQYF. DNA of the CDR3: TGTGCCAGCAGTGGTCACCCCACCGGGACAGGGGCCTACGAGCAGTACTTC.